The 13 T cell receptor beta chains below all came from one sample that was sequenced in a study of OX40 agonist ivuxolimab in advanced cancers. Sequencing was performed with immunoSEQ multiplex PCR; in TCRdb, only in-frame clones are kept and a portion is missing. The sample carries about 72,000 clones, over 70% recorded once. The sequencing here drew on CD4+ or CD8+ T cells sorted from blood, taken in a trial of the OX40 agonist ivuxolimab. All receptors derive from an adult with an advanced solid tumor such as melanoma, head and neck, liver or kidney cancer.

The count of this clone is one. The chain uses TRBV19 and TRBJ1-5; no definite D call. Germline assignment: CDR1 LNHDA and CDR2 SQIVND (reference sequence). V lost 3 bases and J 7 bases, leaving 19 bases between the germline ends. The CDR3 contains 16 residues. DNA of the CDR3: TGTGCCAGTAGTATCCCCACGGTCGGGTCGCGGCAGCCCCAGCATTTT. This gives the protein CASSIPTVGSRQPQHF.

The CDR3 reads CAWSQTSGSLQYF. CDR3 in DNA: TGTGCCTGGAGCCAGACTAGCGGGAGCCTTCAGTACTTC. This chain connects TRBV30 to TRBJ2-7; 12 nucleotides align to TRBD2. The CDR3 loop spans 13 amino acids. The V gene end was trimmed by 3 bases and the J gene end by 10 bases; junction bases not matched to a gene: 7. Germline V gene lookup returns CDR1 GTSNPN and CDR2 SVGIG (reference sequence). Variable domain in full (rest from reference TRBV30 and TRBJ2-7): SQTIHQWPATLVQPVGSPLSLECTVEGTSNPNLYWYRQAAGRGLQLLFYSVGIGQISSEVPQNLSASRPQDRQFILSSKKLLLSDSGFYLCAWSQTSGSLQYFGPGTRLTVT.

This clone was picked up one time. The V call is TRBV7-9, the J call TRBJ2-4; unclear D gene. The CDR3 loop spans 15 amino acids. Looked up from germline, CDR1 is SEHNR and CDR2 is FQNEAQ (reference sequence). The V end lost 6 bases, the J end lost 2 bases, and 14 bases lay between the germline ends. CDR3 protein: CASSSTIGSKNIQYF. As DNA, the CDR3 is TGTGCCAGCAGTTCGACCATCGGGTCCAAAAACATTCAGTACTTC.

This clone appeared a single time. This rearrangement joins TRBV28 to TRBJ1-1; D gene unclear. Looked up from germline, CDR1 is MDHEN and CDR2 is SYDVKM. The CDR3 has 10 residues. The V and J ends lost 5 bases and 9 bases respectively, with 7 bases between them. CDR3: CASSHHQAFF. The CDR3, as DNA: TGTGCCAGCAGTCATCACCAAGCTTTCTTT.

The V gene is TRBV2, the J gene TRBJ2-6, with D possibly TRBD2 on 5 matching bases. The CDR3 length is 17 residues. Germline values: CDR1 SNHLY, CDR2 FYNNEI. With 2 bases removed from V and 0 bases from J, the gap between germline ends came to 11 bases. The CDR3 spells CASSELRVSSGANVLTF. The CDR3 DNA reads TGTGCCAGCAGTGAATTGCGGGTTAGCTCTGGGGCCAACGTCCTGACTTTC.

This chain connects TRBV4-3 to TRBJ2-7, with D possibly being TRBD2 (5 bases). The CDR3 totals 13 residues. From germline, CDR1 is LGHNA and CDR2 YSLEER. With 1 base removed from V and 7 bases from J, the gap between germline ends came to 11 bases. The CDR3, as DNA: TGCGCCAGCAGCCAAGCAGTTTCGGGAGAGCAGTACTTC. Encoded protein: CASSQAVSGEQYF.

This clone came up once. V gene TRBV30 combines with J gene TRBJ2-5; tentatively, D is TRBD2 (6 bases). CDR1 is GTSNPN and CDR2 is SVGIG in the germline V gene (reference sequence). V was trimmed by 1 base and J by 5 bases, leaving 11 bases between them. The CDR3 has 13 residues. The CDR3 region has the DNA TGTGCCTGGAGTGGGGGACTGGGGGAGACCCAGTACTTC. Translated: CAWSGGLGETQYF.

This chain links TRBV5-1 with TRBJ2-7, with 7 nucleotides matching TRBD2. Trimming removed 0 bases from V and 5 bases from J; junction bases left unmatched: 11. The CDR3 is made up of 16 amino acids. Germline-derived CDR1 and CDR2 are SGHRS and YFSETQ. As DNA, the CDR3 is TGCGCCAGCAGCTTGGCCTCTTGGACTAGGTCTGACGAGCAGTACTTC. Translating it yields CASSLASWTRSDEQYF.

This clone has just a few counts. The chain joins TRBV6-1 to TRBJ2-7; TRBD2 might be the D (6 bases). This CDR3 is built from 15 residues. V lost 2 bases and J 3 bases, leaving 14 bases between the germline ends. Germline CDR1 is MNHNS and CDR2 is SASEGT. The chain's CDR3 is CASSEFSGAFYEQYF. CDR3 sequence (DNA): TGTGCCAGCAGTGAATTTAGCGGAGCCTTCTACGAGCAGTACTTC.

This clone turned up a few times. The rearrangement uses TRBV4-1 and TRBJ2-3; 7 positions match TRBD2. J gave up 0 bases and V 4 bases, and 7 bases lay outside the gene matches. CDR3 size: 16 residues. Germline V CDR1 and CDR2: MGHRA, YSYEKL. CDR3 sequence (DNA): TGCGCCAGCAGCCCTCTTCCTAGCGGTAGCACAGATACGCAGTATTTT. Residues: CASSPLPSGSTDTQYF.

The chain recombines TRBV6-5 with TRBJ1-4; D gene uncertain. V lost 5 bases to trimming and J lost 2 bases, with 12 bases between them. Germline CDR1 and CDR2: MNHEY and SVGAGI. The CDR3 runs to 15 residues. For the CDR3, the DNA is TGTGCCAGCAGTGGGGAGGGCCACACTAATGAAAAACTGTTTTTT. Translated: CASSGEGHTNEKLFF.

This rearrangement joins TRBV4-2 to TRBJ2-5; D perhaps matches TRBD2 (6 bases). CDR1 and CDR2 from the germline V gene are LGHNA and YNFKEQ. Between the trimmed V and J ends, which lost 1 base and 5 bases, there was a span of 17 bases. This CDR3 region has 16 residues. The CDR3 nucleotides read TGTGCCAGCAGCCAAGCTGGCGGGTCCAGCGGGGAGACCCAGTACTTC. It specifies CASSQAGGSSGETQYF.

V is TRBV18 and J is TRBJ2-7; maybe TRBD1 (6 bases). The length of the CDR3 is 14 residues. V was shortened by 1 base and J by 4 bases, with 11 bases between the two germline ends. Germline CDR1 KGHSH, CDR2 LQKENI. The CDR3 loop is CASSPRQASYEQYF. The CDR3 DNA reads as TGTGCCAGCTCACCACGACAGGCATCTTACGAGCAGTACTTC.